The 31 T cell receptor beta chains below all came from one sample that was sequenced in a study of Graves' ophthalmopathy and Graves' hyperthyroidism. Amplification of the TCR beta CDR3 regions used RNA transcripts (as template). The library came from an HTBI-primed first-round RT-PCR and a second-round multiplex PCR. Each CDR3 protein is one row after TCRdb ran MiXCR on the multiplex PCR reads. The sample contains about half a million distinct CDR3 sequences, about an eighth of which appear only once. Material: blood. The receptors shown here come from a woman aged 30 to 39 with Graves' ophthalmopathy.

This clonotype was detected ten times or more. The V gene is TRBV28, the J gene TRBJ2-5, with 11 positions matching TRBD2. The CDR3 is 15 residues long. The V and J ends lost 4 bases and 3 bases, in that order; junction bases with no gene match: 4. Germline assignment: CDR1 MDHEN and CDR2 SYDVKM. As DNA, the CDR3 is TGTGCCAGCAGTTCGGGACTAGCGGTTAAAGAGACCCAGTACTTC. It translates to CASSSGLAVKETQYF.

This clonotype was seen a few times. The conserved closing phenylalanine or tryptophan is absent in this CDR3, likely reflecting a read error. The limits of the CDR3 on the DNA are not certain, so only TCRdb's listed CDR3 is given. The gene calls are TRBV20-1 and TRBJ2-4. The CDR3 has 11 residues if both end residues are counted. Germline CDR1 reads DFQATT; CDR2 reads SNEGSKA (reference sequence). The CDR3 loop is CSARDRGSLSI.

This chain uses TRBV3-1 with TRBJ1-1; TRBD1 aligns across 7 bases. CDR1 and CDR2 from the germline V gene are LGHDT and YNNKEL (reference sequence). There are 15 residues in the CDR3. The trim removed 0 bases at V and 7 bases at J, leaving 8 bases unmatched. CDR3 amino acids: CASSQDARGGIEAFF. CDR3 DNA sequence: TGTGCCAGCAGCCAAGATGCCAGGGGGGGAATTGAAGCTTTCTTT.

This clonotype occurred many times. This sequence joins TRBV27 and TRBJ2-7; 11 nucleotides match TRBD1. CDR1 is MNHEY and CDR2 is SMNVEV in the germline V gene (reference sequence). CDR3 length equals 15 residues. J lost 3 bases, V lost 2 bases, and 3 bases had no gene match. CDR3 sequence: CASSLRDRGFYEQYF. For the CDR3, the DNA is TGTGCCAGCAGTTTAAGGGACAGGGGGTTCTACGAGCAGTACTTC.

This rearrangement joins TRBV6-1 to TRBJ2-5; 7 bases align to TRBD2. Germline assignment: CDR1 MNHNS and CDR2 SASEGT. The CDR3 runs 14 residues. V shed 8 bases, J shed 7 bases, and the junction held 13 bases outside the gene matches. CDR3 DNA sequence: TGTGCCAGCGGGGAGGGAGTGAATCTGCCGACCCAGTACTTC. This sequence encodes CASGEGVNLPTQYF.

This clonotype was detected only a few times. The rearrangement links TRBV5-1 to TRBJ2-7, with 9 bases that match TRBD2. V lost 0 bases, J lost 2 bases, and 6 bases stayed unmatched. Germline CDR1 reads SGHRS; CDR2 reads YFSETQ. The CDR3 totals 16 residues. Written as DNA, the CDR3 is TGCGCCAGCAGCTTGGGGCTAGCGGGAAACACCTACGAGCAGTACTTC. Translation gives CASSLGLAGNTYEQYF.

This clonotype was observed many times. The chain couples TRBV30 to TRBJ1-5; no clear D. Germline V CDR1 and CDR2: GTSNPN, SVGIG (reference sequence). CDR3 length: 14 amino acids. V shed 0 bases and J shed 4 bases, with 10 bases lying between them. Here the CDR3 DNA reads TGTGCCTGGAGTGTACGGATTGGGAATCAGCCCCAGCATTTT. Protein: CAWSVRIGNQPQHF. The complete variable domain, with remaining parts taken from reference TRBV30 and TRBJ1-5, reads SQTIHQWPATLVQPVGSPLSLECTVEGTSNPNLYWYRQAAGRGLQLLFYSVGIGQISSEVPQNLSASRPQDRQFILSSKKLLLSDSGFYLCAWSVRIGNQPQHFGDGTRLSIL.

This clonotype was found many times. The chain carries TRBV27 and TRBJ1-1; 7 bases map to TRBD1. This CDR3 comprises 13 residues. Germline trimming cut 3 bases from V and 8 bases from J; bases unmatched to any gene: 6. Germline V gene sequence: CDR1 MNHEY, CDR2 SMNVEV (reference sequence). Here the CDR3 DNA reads TGTGCCAGCAGTTTGAGCGGGGGACAGGAAGCTTTCTTT. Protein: CASSLSGGQEAFF.

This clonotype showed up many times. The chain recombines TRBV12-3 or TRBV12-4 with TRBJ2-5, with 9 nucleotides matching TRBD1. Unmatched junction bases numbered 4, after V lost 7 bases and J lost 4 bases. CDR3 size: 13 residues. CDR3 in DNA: TGTGCCAGCACCTCGACAGGGGGAGAGACCCAGTACTTC. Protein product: CASTSTGGETQYF.

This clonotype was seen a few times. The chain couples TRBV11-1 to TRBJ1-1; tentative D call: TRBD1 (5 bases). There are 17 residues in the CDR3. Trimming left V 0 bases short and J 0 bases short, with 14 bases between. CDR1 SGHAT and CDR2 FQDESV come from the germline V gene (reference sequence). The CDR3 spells CASSLASGLGLNTEAFF. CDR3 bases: TGTGCCAGCAGCTTAGCGTCAGGGCTGGGGCTGAACACTGAAGCTTTCTTT.

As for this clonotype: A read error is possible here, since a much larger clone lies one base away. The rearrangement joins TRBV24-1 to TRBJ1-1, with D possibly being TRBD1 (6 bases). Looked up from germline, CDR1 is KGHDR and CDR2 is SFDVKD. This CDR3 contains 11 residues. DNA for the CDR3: TGTGCCACCAGTGCGGACAGTGAAGCTCTCTTT. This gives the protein CATSADSEALF.

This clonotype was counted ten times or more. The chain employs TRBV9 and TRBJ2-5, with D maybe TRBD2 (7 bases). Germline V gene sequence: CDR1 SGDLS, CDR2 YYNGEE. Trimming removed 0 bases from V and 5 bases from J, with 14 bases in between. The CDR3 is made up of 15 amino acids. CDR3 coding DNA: TGTGCCAGCAGCGTAGTATCGGGGGGCGGTGAGACCCAGTACTTC. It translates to CASSVVSGGGETQYF.

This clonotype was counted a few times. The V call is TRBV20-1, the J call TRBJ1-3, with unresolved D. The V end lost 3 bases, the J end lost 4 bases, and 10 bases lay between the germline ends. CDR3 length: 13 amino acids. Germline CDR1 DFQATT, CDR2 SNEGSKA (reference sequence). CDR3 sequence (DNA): TGCAGTGCTAGGCACCTAGCCGGAAACACCATATATTTT. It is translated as CSARHLAGNTIYF.

The CDR3 bases are TGTGCCAGCACCCCGGCGGGGTTGGGCAATCAGCCCCAGCATTTT. Translation: CASTPAGLGNQPQHF. The chain is built from TRBV28 and TRBJ1-5, with D uncertain. The CDR3 sequence is 15 residues long. Germline lookup yields CDR1 MDHEN and CDR2 SYDVKM. The V end was cut by 7 bases, the J end by 2 bases, with 15 bases between.

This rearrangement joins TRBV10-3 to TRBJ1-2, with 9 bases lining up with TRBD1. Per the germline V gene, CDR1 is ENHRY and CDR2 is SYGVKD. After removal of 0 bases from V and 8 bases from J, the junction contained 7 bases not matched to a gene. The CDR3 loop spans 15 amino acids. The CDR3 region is CAISESRQGVEGYTF. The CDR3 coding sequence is TGTGCCATCAGTGAGTCTCGACAGGGGGTAGAGGGCTACACCTTC.

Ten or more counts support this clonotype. The CDR3: CATSARGGPLYEQYF. CDR3 DNA sequence: TGTGCCACCAGCGCCCGCGGGGGACCACTCTACGAGCAGTACTTC. The chain is built from TRBV15 and TRBJ2-7, with TRBD2 matching 7 bases. The V segment lost 5 bases and the J segment 3 bases; nucleotides outside the gene matches: 10. The CDR3 has 15 residues. The germline gives CDR1 LNHNV, CDR2 YYDKDF (reference sequence).

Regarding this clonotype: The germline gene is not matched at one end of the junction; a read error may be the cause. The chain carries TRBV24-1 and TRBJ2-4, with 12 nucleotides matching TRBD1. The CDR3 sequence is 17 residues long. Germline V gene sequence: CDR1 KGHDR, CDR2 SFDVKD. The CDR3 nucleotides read TGTGCCACCAGTGATTCACCGGGACAGGGGGCTTTGGACATTAAGTACTTC. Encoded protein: CATSDSPGQGALDIKYF.

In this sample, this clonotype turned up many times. DNA for the CDR3: TGTGCCAGCAGTAGTCCGGGACAAGGGCAAGAGACCCAGTACTTC. It encodes CASSSPGQGQETQYF. The rearrangement joins TRBV12-3 or TRBV12-4 to TRBJ2-5; a weak D match, TRBD1 (6 bases). The ends were cut back, 5 bases at V and 2 bases at J, with 15 bases in the middle. This CDR3 has 15 residues.

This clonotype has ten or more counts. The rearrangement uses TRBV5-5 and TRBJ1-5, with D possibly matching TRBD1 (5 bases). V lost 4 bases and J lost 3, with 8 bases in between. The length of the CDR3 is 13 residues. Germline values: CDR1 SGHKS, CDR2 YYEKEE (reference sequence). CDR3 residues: CASSPDTNQPQHF. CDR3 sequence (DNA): TGTGCCAGCAGCCCGGACACCAATCAGCCCCAGCATTTT.

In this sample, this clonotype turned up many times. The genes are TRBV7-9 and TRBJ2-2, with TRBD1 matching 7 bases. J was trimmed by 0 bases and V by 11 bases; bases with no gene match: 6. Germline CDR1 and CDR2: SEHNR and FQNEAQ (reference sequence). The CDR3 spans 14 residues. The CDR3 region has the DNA TGTGCCGGAACGGGGACAGCGAACACCGGGGAGCTGTTTTTT. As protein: CAGTGTANTGELFF.

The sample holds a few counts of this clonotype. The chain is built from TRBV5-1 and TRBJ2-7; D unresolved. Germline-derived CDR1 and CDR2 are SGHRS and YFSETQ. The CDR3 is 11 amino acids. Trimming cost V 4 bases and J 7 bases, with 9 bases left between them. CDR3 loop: CASSRDGEQYF. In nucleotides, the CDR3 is TGCGCCAGCAGCCGAGACGGGGAGCAGTACTTC.

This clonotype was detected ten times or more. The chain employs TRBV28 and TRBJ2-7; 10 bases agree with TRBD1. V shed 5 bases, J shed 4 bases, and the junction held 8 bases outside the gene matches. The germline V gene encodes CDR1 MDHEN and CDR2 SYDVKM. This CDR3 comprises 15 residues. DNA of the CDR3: TGTGCCAGCAGTGACTGGACAGGGGGATTATACGAGCAGTACTTC. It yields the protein CASSDWTGGLYEQYF.

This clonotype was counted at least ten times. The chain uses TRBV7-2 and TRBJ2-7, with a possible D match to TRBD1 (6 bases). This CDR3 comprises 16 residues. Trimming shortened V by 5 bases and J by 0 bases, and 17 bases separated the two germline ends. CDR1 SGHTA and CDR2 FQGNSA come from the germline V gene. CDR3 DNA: TGTGCCAGCAGCCTCGGATCCGGGACACCCTCCTACGAGCAGTACTTC. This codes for CASSLGSGTPSYEQYF.

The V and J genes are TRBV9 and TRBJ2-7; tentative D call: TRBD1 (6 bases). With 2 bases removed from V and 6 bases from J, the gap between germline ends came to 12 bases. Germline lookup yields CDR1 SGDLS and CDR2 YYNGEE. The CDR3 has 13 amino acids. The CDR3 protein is CASSVQTGTEQYF. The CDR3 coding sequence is TGTGCCAGCAGCGTCCAGACAGGTACCGAGCAGTACTTC.

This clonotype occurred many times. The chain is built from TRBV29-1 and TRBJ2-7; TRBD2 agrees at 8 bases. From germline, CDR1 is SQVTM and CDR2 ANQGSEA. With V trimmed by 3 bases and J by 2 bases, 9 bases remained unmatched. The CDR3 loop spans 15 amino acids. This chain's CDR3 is CSVDREGASTYEQYF. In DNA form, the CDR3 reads TGCAGCGTTGATCGGGAGGGTGCCTCCACCTACGAGCAGTACTTC.

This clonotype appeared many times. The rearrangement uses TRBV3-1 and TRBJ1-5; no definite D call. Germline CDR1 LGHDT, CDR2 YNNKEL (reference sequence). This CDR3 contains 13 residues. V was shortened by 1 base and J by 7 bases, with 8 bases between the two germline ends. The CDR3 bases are TGTGCCAGCAGCCAAGCTATTATGCAGCCCCAGCATTTT. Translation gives CASSQAIMQPQHF.

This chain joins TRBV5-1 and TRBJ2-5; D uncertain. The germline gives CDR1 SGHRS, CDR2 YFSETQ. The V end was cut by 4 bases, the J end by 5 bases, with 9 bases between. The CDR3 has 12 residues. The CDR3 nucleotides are TGCGCCAGCAGCGTCGTATCCGAGACCCAGTACTTC. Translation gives CASSVVSETQYF. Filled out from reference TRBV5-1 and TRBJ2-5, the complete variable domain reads KAGVTQTPRYLIKTRGQQVTLSCSPISGHRSVSWYQQTPGQGLQFLFEYFSETQRNKGNFPGRFSGRQFSNSRSEMNVSTLELGDSALYLCASSVVSETQYFGPGTRLLVL.

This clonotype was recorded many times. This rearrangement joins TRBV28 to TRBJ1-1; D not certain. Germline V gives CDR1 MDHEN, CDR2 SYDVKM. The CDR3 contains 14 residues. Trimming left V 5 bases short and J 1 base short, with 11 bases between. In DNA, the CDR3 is TGTGCCAGCAGTCGAACACGGAGGAACACTGAAGCTTTCTTT. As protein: CASSRTRRNTEAFF.

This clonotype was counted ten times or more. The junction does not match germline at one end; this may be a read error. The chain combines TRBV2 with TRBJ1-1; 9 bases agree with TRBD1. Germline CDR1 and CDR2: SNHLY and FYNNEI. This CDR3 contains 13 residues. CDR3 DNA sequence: TGTGCCAGCAGAGGACAGGGGAACTCTGAAGCTTTCTTT. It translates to CASRGQGNSEAFF.

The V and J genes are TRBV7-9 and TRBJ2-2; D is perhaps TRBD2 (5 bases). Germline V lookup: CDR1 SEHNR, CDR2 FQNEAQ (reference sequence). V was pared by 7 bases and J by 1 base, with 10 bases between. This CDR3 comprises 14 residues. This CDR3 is CASTPRGNTGELFF. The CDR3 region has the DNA TGTGCCAGCACCCCCCGGGGGAACACCGGGGAGCTGTTTTTT.

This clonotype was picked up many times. CDR3 sequence (DNA): TGTGCCAGCAGTTCGCCCTTGGGGACAGGGCAAAACACTGAAGCTTTCTTT. This codes for CASSSPLGTGQNTEAFF. The chain joins TRBV28 to TRBJ1-1; 9 bases are a match to TRBD1. V shed 4 bases, J shed 2 bases, and the junction held 11 bases outside the gene matches. The CDR3 is 17 amino acids. The germline V gene has CDR1 MDHEN and CDR2 SYDVKM.